The rows below give T cell receptor beta chains drawn from one sample of a study of CD4 T cells in relation to SARS-CoV-2 and coronaviruses. Libraries were prepared by immunoSEQ multiplex PCR; TCRdb keeps only in-frame clonotypes and omits some of them. The repertoire has some 29,000 clones, around three quarters of them found once; the top ten carry 20%. No antigens are known for them. The specimen was CD4+ T cells from PBMCs, cultured in vitro. The receptor set was obtained from a human donor in good health. CDR3s include the opening cysteine and the closing phenylalanine or tryptophan. Fields, in order: CDR3 protein, CDR3 DNA, J gene, clone size, D gene, V gene. A D gene is named only where the DNA matches it firmly. Clone size appears in some rows only: once, few, many, or a class for an expanded clone.

CAITSNSGNTIYF | TGTGCCATCACCAGCAACTCTGGAAACACCATATATTTT | TRBJ1-3 | few | NA | TRBV10-3
CASSQYPGASTDTQYF | TGCGCCAGCAGCCAATATCCGGGGGCATCCACAGATACGCAGTATTTT | TRBJ2-3 | NA | NA | TRBV4-3
CASSVEGETQYF | TGTGCCAGCAGCGTAGAGGGAGAGACCCAGTACTTC | TRBJ2-5 | NA | NA | TRBV9
CASSVTGVNTGELFF | TGTGCCAGCAGCGTAACAGGGGTGAACACCGGGGAGCTGTTTTTT | TRBJ2-2 | NA | TRBD1 | TRBV9
CASSLDREETQYF | TGTGCCAGCAGCCTGGACAGGGAGGAGACCCAGTACTTC | TRBJ2-5 | NA | TRBD1 | TRBV11-1
CASSVGGGGNTQYF | TGTGCCAGCAGCGTAGGCGGGGGGGGTAATACGCAGTATTTT | TRBJ2-3 | NA | TRBD2 | TRBV9
CASSLDNSPLHF | TGTGCCAGCAGCTTAGATAATTCACCCCTCCACTTT | TRBJ1-6 | NA | NA | TRBV7-9
CASSPLQDNSPLHF | TGTGCCAGCAGCCCCCTCCAAGATAATTCACCCCTCCACTTT | TRBJ1-6 | few | NA | TRBV4-2
CASSLDPGIYEQYF | TGCGCCAGCAGCTTGGACCCCGGGATCTACGAGCAGTACTTC | TRBJ2-7 | NA | NA | TRBV5-1
CASSLVTGGYNEQFF | TGTGCCAGCAGCTTGGTGACAGGGGGATACAATGAGCAGTTCTTC | TRBJ2-1 | NA | TRBD1 | TRBV7-2
CASSKATGQNTEAFF | TGCGCCAGCAGCAAGGCGACAGGGCAGAACACTGAAGCTTTCTTT | TRBJ1-1 | NA | TRBD1 | TRBV5-1
CASSHGTSGSTDTQYF | TGCGCCAGCAGCCACGGGACTAGCGGCTCCACAGATACGCAGTATTTT | TRBJ2-3 | NA | TRBD2 | TRBV4-1
CASSLEAGLKSEAFF | TGCGCCAGCAGCTTGGAAGCAGGATTGAAGTCTGAAGCTTTCTTT | TRBJ1-1 | NA | NA | TRBV5-1
CASSLDLGEGNEKLFF | TGTGCCAGCAGCTTAGATCTAGGGGAGGGTAATGAAAAACTGTTTTTT | TRBJ1-4 | NA | NA | TRBV11-2
CASSLGLAGGLADTQYF | TGTGCCAGCAGCTTGGGGCTAGCGGGGGGGCTAGCAGATACGCAGTATTTT | TRBJ2-3 | NA | TRBD2 | TRBV7-2
CASSQTGKEAPLKYF | TGCGCCAGCAGCCAAACAGGGAAAGAAGCCCCCTTAAAGTACTTC | TRBJ2-7 | few | NA | TRBV4-1